Below are 12 T cell receptor beta chains sequenced from a single sample in a study of T cells in Graves' hyperthyroidism and ophthalmopathy. TCR beta CDR3 regions were amplified from RNA. Researchers ran a first-round RT-PCR on the TCR CDR3 using the HTBI primer set. One entry per CDR3 protein, called by TCRdb with MiXCR from the multiplex PCR reads. The sample includes 610,000 or so distinct CDR3 sequences, under 60% of them seen just once. The sample comprised peripheral blood or thyroid tissue (not recorded which). Receptors were obtained from a young woman with Graves' hyperthyroidism.

V usage is TRBV7-9 and J usage is TRBJ1-4; D is unclear. The germline V and J ends were trimmed by 4 bases and 8 bases, with 11 bases remaining between them. CDR1 is SEHNR and CDR2 is FQNEAQ in the germline V gene (reference sequence). The CDR3 is 13 residues long. This CDR3 reads CASSYSGKEKLFF. The CDR3 DNA is TGTGCCAGCAGCTATAGCGGGAAGGAAAAACTGTTTTTT.

V and J are TRBV7-9 and TRBJ2-7; D is ambiguous. Germline V lookup: CDR1 SEHNR, CDR2 FQNEAQ (reference sequence). The CDR3 runs 14 residues. Deletions cut 5 bases from V and 0 bases from J, with 11 bases between. The CDR3, as DNA: TGTGCCAGCAGCCAAGATTGGGGCTCCTACGAGCAGTACTTC. Residues: CASSQDWGSYEQYF.

The sample holds many counts of this clonotype. This chain joins TRBV6-5 and TRBJ1-5; no reliable D call. The CDR3 is 15 amino acids. Trimming took off 5 bases at V and 0 bases at J, with 11 bases between the two ends. Germline values: CDR1 MNHEY, CDR2 SVGAGI. In DNA, the CDR3 is TGTGCCAGCAGTACCTCCCAGTATAGCAATCAGCCCCAGCATTTT. Translating it yields CASSTSQYSNQPQHF.

The chain recombines TRBV29-1 with TRBJ1-1; 10 nucleotides match TRBD1. The CDR3 runs to 15 residues. In germline, CDR1 is SQVTM, CDR2 ANQGSEA. V gave up 7 bases and J gave up 4 bases; unmatched junction bases: 12. CDR3 bases: TGCAGCGGTGGGGGAACGGGACAGGGGTCCACTGAAGCTTTCTTT. Amino acids: CSGGGTGQGSTEAFF.

This clonotype occurred many times. The gene calls are TRBV12-3 or TRBV12-4 and TRBJ2-6; D could derive from TRBD1 or TRBD2 (5 bases each). V dropped 7 bases and J dropped 4 bases, with 20 bases sitting between them. The CDR3 loop spans 17 amino acids. CDR3 DNA: TGTGCCAGCATCACGGCAGGGAGCGACGCGGGGGCCAACGTCCTGACTTTC. Translated: CASITAGSDAGANVLTF.

Many counts were recorded for this clonotype. The V gene is TRBV2, the J gene TRBJ1-1, with 7 bases fitting TRBD1. This CDR3 is 15 amino acids long. In germline, CDR1 is SNHLY, CDR2 FYNNEI. V gave up 3 bases and J gave up 1 base; unmatched junction bases: 5. CDR3 coding DNA: TGTGCCAGCAGTGACCTACAGGGGCCGAACACTGAAGCTTTCTTT. Translated: CASSDLQGPNTEAFF.

The rearrangement links TRBV7-2 to TRBJ2-7; TRBD2 matches at 14 bases. Germline CDR1 SGHTA, CDR2 FQGNSA. V lost 4 bases, J lost 6 bases, and 11 bases stayed unmatched. The CDR3 has 17 residues. The CDR3 loop reads CASSSYGTSGRAAEQYF. The CDR3 DNA sequence: TGTGCCAGCAGCTCATACGGGACTAGCGGGAGAGCGGCCGAGCAGTACTTC.

Regarding this clonotype: A much larger clone is a single base away; this may be a read error. A read error is likely, as this CDR3 ends without the conserved phenylalanine or tryptophan. The chain combines TRBV5-4 with TRBJ1-2; 7 nucleotides line up with TRBD1. Germline CDR1 SGHNT, CDR2 YYREEE (reference sequence). The CDR3 has 14 residues. After removal of 4 bases from V and 4 bases from J, the junction contained 7 bases not matched to a gene. The DNA of the CDR3 is TGTGCCAGCAGCACTAGGGACAGCGGCTATGGCTACACCCTC. This encodes CASSTRDSGYGYTL.

The chain employs TRBV5-1 and TRBJ2-7; 9 nucleotides line up with TRBD1. The CDR3 totals 15 residues. CDR1 is SGHRS, CDR2 YFSETQ, per germline. J was trimmed by 6 bases and V by 6 bases; bases with no gene match: 13. CDR3 loop: CASIQIPGQGFEQYF. The CDR3, as DNA: TGCGCCAGCATCCAGATTCCGGGACAGGGCTTCGAGCAGTACTTC.

The V and J genes are TRBV6-6 and TRBJ2-5; possibly TRBD1 or TRBD2 for D (5 bases each). V was trimmed by 11 bases and J by 9 bases, leaving 25 bases between them. The length of the CDR3 is 14 residues. CDR1 MNHNY and CDR2 SVGAGI come from the germline V gene (reference sequence). CDR3 in DNA: TGTGCCTCCCGTAGGGCCTCCGAGGGGCAGCCCCAGTACTTC. It codes for CASRRASEGQPQYF.

The gene calls are TRBV10-1 and TRBJ2-3; unclear D gene. Germline lookup yields CDR1 WNHNN and CDR2 SYGVQD (reference sequence). The CDR3 extends over 12 amino acids. With 3 bases removed from V and 4 bases from J, the gap between germline ends came to 5 bases. This CDR3 is CASSDASDTQYF. Here the CDR3 DNA reads TGCGCCAGCAGTGATGCCTCAGATACGCAGTATTTT.

J is TRBJ2-7 and V is TRBV9; D possibly corresponds to TRBD2 (5 bases). V dropped 0 bases and J dropped 5 bases, with 9 bases sitting between them. This CDR3 has 13 residues. Germline loops: CDR1 SGDLS, CDR2 YYNGEE. The CDR3 DNA reads as TGTGCCAGCAGCGTAGAGGGAGTAGACGAGCAGTACTTC. Its translation is CASSVEGVDEQYF.